The 14 T cell receptor beta chains in this list originate from one sample, sequenced in a study of shared clonotypes between healthy human individuals (TCRdb year 2020). The library was built by means of the immunoSEQ multiplex PCR assay. This is the immuneACCESS table as TCRdb keeps it, with only in-frame sequences that have V and J called. A part of the clones is gone; compared with another copy, unresolved V genes explain less than half, and the rest is unexplained. Present in this sample are 600,000 to 750,000 clones, 90% of which were seen just once. Of the sample, approximately 35% falls within the top ten clones. The sample consisted of memory CD8+ T cells from PBMCs. The intended sense of this specimen's cell subset or site label: CD45RO+ cells pooled with CCR7-negative TemRA cells. The receptors come from a man younger than 35 in good health. Some clones in this sample may be carry-over from other donors' samples.

This chain links TRBV21-1 with TRBJ2-7; whether TRBD2, the table's D call, matches the DNA was not checked. TRBV21-1 is recorded as a pseudogene. The CDR3 contains 14 residues. This CDR3 is CASSAGWESYEQYF. The CDR3 nucleotides are TGTGCCAGCAGCGCCGGTTGGGAGAGCTACGAGCAGTACTTC.

This chain links TRBV7-2 with TRBJ2-1; 7 bases are a match to TRBD2. The CDR3 is 18 amino acids. V trimming: 1 base; J trimming: 7 bases; junction bases outside the gene matches: 16. The germline V gene has CDR1 SGHTA and CDR2 FQGNSA. This CDR3 reads CASSLVSLREFVINEQFF. CDR3 bases: TGTGCCAGCAGCTTAGTCTCATTGCGGGAGTTTGTTATTAATGAGCAGTTCTTC.

V is TRBV9 and J is TRBJ2-2; D is unresolved. The V end was cut by 3 bases, the J end by 1 base, with 7 bases between. CDR3 size: 14 residues. Germline CDR1 is SGDLS and CDR2 is YYNGEE. The CDR3 is CASSGHQNTGELFF. In nucleotides, the CDR3 is TGTGCCAGCAGCGGACACCAGAACACCGGGGAGCTGTTTTTT.

This chain uses TRBV28 with TRBJ2-3; D is possibly TRBD2 (6 bases). The CDR3 totals 16 residues. The germline V gene encodes CDR1 MDHEN and CDR2 SYDVKM. Trimming stripped 2 bases from V and 4 bases from J, with 16 bases between. This chain's CDR3 is CASSLAGSGWSDTQYF. In DNA form, the CDR3 reads TGTGCCAGCAGTTTAGCCGGGAGCGGTTGGTCAGATACGCAGTATTTT.

V is TRBV6-5 and J is TRBJ2-7; D is ambiguous. The CDR3 runs 13 residues. The V gene lost 2 bases and the J gene lost 2 bases, with 7 bases spanning the gap. Germline V gene data show CDR1 as MNHEY and CDR2 as SVGAGI. The CDR3 DNA is TGTGCCAGCAGTTACGCCATTACCTACGAGCAGTACTTC. Translation: CASSYAITYEQYF.

The chain links TRBV28 to TRBJ1-2; D is uncertain. V was trimmed by 2 bases and J by 5 bases, leaving 15 bases between them. The CDR3 length is 15 residues. Germline lookup yields CDR1 MDHEN and CDR2 SYDVKM. The CDR3 spells CASSLQDRGRYGYTF. CDR3 bases: TGTGCCAGCAGTTTACAGGACCGGGGAAGGTATGGCTACACCTTC.

The gene calls are TRBV2 and TRBJ2-7; perhaps D is TRBD1 or TRBD2 (5 bases each). This CDR3 has 14 residues. The germline CDR1 and CDR2 sequences are SNHLY and FYNNEI. With 0 bases removed from V and 5 bases from J, the gap between germline ends came to 11 bases. Here the CDR3 reads CASSEAGPRDEQYF. CDR3 DNA: TGTGCCAGCAGTGAAGCGGGACCTCGGGACGAGCAGTACTTC.

In this sample, this clone turned up once. This sequence joins TRBV4-1 and TRBJ2-7; 7 bases agree with TRBD1. Germline V CDR1 and CDR2: MGHRA, YSYEKL. V lost 4 bases to trimming and J lost 2 bases; unmatched junction nucleotides: 14. The CDR3 runs 17 residues. The CDR3 here is CASSPTEGQPRPYEQYF. CDR3 nucleotides: TGCGCCAGCAGCCCGACTGAGGGACAGCCGAGACCCTACGAGCAGTACTTC.

The chain joins TRBV4-1 to TRBJ1-2; D gene unclear. The CDR3 sequence is 14 residues long. V was clipped by 6 bases and J by 12 bases, with 23 bases between them. The germline CDR1 and CDR2 sequences are MGHRA and YSYEKL. CDR3 bases: TGCGCCAGCAGTCAAAGACACGGCGGGGTAGCCGACACCTTC. Encoded protein: CASSQRHGGVADTF.

The gene calls are TRBV27 and TRBJ2-5, with TRBD1 as a possible D gene (6 bases). Germline V gene data show CDR1 as MNHEY and CDR2 as SMNVEV (reference sequence). The CDR3 contains 16 residues. Trimming removed 2 bases from V and 1 base from J, with 14 bases in between. The CDR3 nucleotides are TGTGCCAGCAGTTTAGGGACCGGGACAAGCCAAGAGACCCAGTACTTC. This encodes CASSLGTGTSQETQYF.

This chain connects TRBV7-2 to TRBJ2-1; a weak D match, TRBD2 (6 bases). Germline CDR1 and CDR2: SGHTA and FQGNSA. V lost 5 bases and J 0 bases, leaving 11 bases between the germline ends. The CDR3 loop spans 15 amino acids. The DNA of the CDR3 is TGTGCCAGCAGCGATTCCGGGAGCTCCTACAATGAGCAGTTCTTC. Amino acids: CASSDSGSSYNEQFF.

V is TRBV9 and J is TRBJ2-7; D is ambiguous. The CDR3 runs 15 residues. Trimming removed 3 bases from V and 0 bases from J, with 13 bases in between. Per germline, CDR1 SGDLS and CDR2 YYNGEE. The CDR3 region is CASSGGQASSYEQYF. The CDR3 region has the DNA TGTGCCAGCAGCGGTGGGCAGGCTAGCTCCTACGAGCAGTACTTC.

The chain recombines TRBV7-6 with TRBJ2-1; D gene ambiguous. CDR1 is SGHVS and CDR2 is FNYEAQ in the germline V gene. This CDR3 has 13 residues. V was shortened by 6 bases and J by 7 bases, with 13 bases between the two germline ends. The CDR3 here is CASSPAGLNEQFF. The CDR3 nucleotides are TGTGCCAGCAGTCCTGCCGGCCTAAATGAGCAGTTCTTC.

This clone was recorded once. J is TRBJ2-3 and V is TRBV5-1; D perhaps matches TRBD2 (5 bases). The CDR3 is made up of 16 amino acids. Germline V gene data show CDR1 as SGHRS and CDR2 as YFSETQ. The V end was cut by 0 bases, the J end by 2 bases, with 13 bases between. The CDR3 DNA follows: TGCGCCAGCAGCTTGGCTGGGAGAACCGCCACAGATACGCAGTATTTT. Its translation: CASSLAGRTATDTQYF.